Following are 8 T cell receptor beta chains from one sample sequenced in a study of T cell responses to AZD1222 COVID-19 vaccine. Method: immunoSEQ multiplex PCR; TCRdb's copy keeps in-frame clones and lacks some. The sample carries 140,000 or so clones, about 92% recorded once. Sequencing used peripheral blood, obtained after recovery from COVID-19. The receptors come from an adult who had recovered from COVID-19.

The rearrangement joins TRBV7-9 to TRBJ2-3, with no clear D. V was pared by 2 bases and J by 0 bases, with 12 bases between. The CDR3 is 16 residues long. Germline V gene lookup returns CDR1 SEHNR and CDR2 FQNEAQ (reference sequence). The CDR3 spells CASSLRQPTSTDTQYF. In DNA, the CDR3 is TGTGCCAGCAGCTTAAGGCAGCCAACTAGCACAGATACGCAGTATTTT. The full variable domain, rest sourced from reference TRBV7-9 and TRBJ2-3, is DTGVSQNPRHKITKRGQNVTFRCDPISEHNRLYWYRQTLGQGPEFLTYFQNEAQLEKSRLLSDRFSAERPKGSFSTLEIQRTEQGDSAMYLCASSLRQPTSTDTQYFGPGTRLTVL.

The sample holds one count of this clone. This chain connects TRBV4-1 to TRBJ2-1; D unresolved. From germline, CDR1 is MGHRA and CDR2 YSYEKL. V lost 5 bases and J 6 bases, leaving 14 bases between the germline ends. The CDR3 has 14 residues. CDR3: CASSNLGRFNEQFF. CDR3 sequence (DNA): TGCGCCAGCAGCAACCTGGGAAGATTCAATGAGCAGTTCTTC.

The chain uses TRBV28 and TRBJ1-2, with 8 bases lining up with TRBD1. J was trimmed by 5 bases and V by 1 base; bases with no gene match: 0. The CDR3 contains 13 residues. The germline V gene encodes CDR1 MDHEN and CDR2 SYDVKM. CDR3 nucleotide sequence: TGTGCCAGCAGTTTATACAGGGGGTATGGCTACACCTTC. Translated: CASSLYRGYGYTF.

This clone came up a few times. The rearrangement joins TRBV30 to TRBJ2-6, with a weak D call TRBD2 (6 bases). The germline gives CDR1 GTSNPN, CDR2 SVGIG (reference sequence). The CDR3 runs to 15 residues. With 2 bases removed from V and 3 bases from J, the gap between germline ends came to 11 bases. The CDR3 DNA is TGTGCCTGGAGTATCGGGGGATATGGGGCCAACGTCCTGACTTTC. Translated, it gives CAWSIGGYGANVLTF.

The rearrangement uses TRBV10-1 and TRBJ2-1; 7 nucleotides line up with TRBD1. This CDR3 contains 15 residues. V lost 2 bases, J lost 4 bases, and 5 bases stayed unmatched. The germline V gene encodes CDR1 WNHNN and CDR2 SYGVQD (reference sequence). In DNA form, the CDR3 reads TGCGCCAGCAGTGAGACAGGGGCATCTTACAATGAGCAGTTCTTC. Translated: CASSETGASYNEQFF.

In its sample, this clone was seen once. The chain uses TRBV6-5 and TRBJ2-1, with D possibly TRBD2 on 6 matching bases. Germline V gives CDR1 MNHEY, CDR2 SVGAGI. The ends were cut back, 2 bases at V and 4 bases at J, with 6 bases in the middle. This CDR3 is built from 13 residues. CDR3 residues: CASSYGRYNEQFF. Here the CDR3 DNA reads TGTGCCAGCAGTTACGGGAGGTACAATGAGCAGTTCTTC.

The chain employs TRBV6-5 and TRBJ1-2; no firm D call. This CDR3 is 14 amino acids long. Deletions cut 0 bases from V and 2 bases from J, with 7 bases between. Germline CDR1 MNHEY, CDR2 SVGAGI. CDR3 in DNA: TGTGCCAGCAGTTACTCGAATGGCAACTATGGCTACACCTTC. This gives the protein CASSYSNGNYGYTF.

The V call is TRBV7-3, the J call TRBJ1-2; 11 nucleotides match TRBD1. The CDR3 runs 14 residues. With V trimmed by 5 bases and J by 5 bases, 4 bases remained unmatched. In germline, CDR1 is SGHTA, CDR2 FQGTGA. The CDR3 sequence: CASSPGQGAYGYTF. Here the CDR3 DNA reads TGTGCCAGCAGCCCTGGACAGGGGGCTTATGGCTACACCTTC.